The entry below describes one T cell receptor beta chain. This sample was taken from a study of blood T cell repertoires in COVID-19. Per the study methods: By means of reference gene primer amplification, nucleated cell counts were estimated. Measured with immunoSEQ multiplex PCR; TCRdb has only the in-frame clones, and not every one. The V and J calls and clone size were taken over from that table, and D and trimming were inferred from the DNA. The sample carries about 260,000 clones, about nine tenths recorded once. CDR3 size: 16 residues. J was trimmed by 5 bases and V by 0 bases; bases with no gene match: 9.

J is TRBJ2-5 and V is TRBV6-7; the match to TRBD2 covers 7 bases. TRBV6-7 is an open reading frame, and its role is uncertain. The TCR originated in a man aged 40-49 years who had recovered from COVID-19. What was sequenced was peripheral blood. Written as DNA, the CDR3 is TGTGCCAGCAGTTACTCGGGCGGGAGTGTTGGGGAGACCCAGTACTTC. Protein sequence: CASSYSGGSVGETQYF.